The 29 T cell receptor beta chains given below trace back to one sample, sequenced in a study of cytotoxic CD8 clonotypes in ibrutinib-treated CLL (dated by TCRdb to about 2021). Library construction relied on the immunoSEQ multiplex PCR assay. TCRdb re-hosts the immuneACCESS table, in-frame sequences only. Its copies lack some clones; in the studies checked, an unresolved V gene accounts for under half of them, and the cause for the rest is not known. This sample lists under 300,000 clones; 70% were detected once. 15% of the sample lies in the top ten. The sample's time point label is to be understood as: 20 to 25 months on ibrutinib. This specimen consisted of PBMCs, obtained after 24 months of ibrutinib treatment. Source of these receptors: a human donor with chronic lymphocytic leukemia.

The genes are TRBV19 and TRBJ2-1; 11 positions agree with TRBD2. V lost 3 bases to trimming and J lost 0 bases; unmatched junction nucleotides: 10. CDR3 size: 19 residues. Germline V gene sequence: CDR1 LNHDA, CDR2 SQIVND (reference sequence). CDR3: CASSMGLAGGRSSYNEQFF. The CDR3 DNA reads TGTGCCAGTAGTATGGGGCTAGCGGGAGGCCGTAGCTCCTACAATGAGCAGTTCTTC.

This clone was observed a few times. CDR3 sequence (DNA): TGCAGCGTGATCGGCCCTCGTAATGAGCAGTTCTTC. Protein: CSVIGPRNEQFF. The chain links TRBV29-1 to TRBJ2-1; the D is unclear. V was cut by 6 bases and J by 7 bases, with 13 bases left in between. Germline V CDR1 and CDR2: SQVTM, ANQGSEA. The CDR3 length is 12 residues.

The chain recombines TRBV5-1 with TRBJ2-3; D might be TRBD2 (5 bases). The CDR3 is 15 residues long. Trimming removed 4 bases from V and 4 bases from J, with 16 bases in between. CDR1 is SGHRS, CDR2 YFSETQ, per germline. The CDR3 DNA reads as TGCGCCAGCAGCCCAGCGGACCCCGGGTCAGATACGCAGTATTTT. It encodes CASSPADPGSDTQYF.

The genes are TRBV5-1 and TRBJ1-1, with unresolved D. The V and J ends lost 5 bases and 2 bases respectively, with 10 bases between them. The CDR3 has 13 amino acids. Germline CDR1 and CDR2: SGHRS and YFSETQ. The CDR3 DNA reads TGCGCCAGCAGAATTGAGTTCAACACTGAAGCTTTCTTT. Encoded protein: CASRIEFNTEAFF.

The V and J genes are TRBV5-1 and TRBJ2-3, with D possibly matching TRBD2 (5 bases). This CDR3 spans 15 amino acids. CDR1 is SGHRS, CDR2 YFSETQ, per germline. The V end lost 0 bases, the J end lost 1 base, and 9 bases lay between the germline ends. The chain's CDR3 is CASSLGSAGTDTQYF. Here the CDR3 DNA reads TGCGCCAGCAGCTTGGGTAGCGCGGGCACAGATACGCAGTATTTT.

Written as DNA, the CDR3 is TGCGCCAGCAGCCAAGTTCGTCATGAGCAGTACTTC. Its protein is CASSQVRHEQYF. The chain carries TRBV4-3 and TRBJ2-7; D gene uncertain. The CDR3 consists of 12 residues. Trimming left V 1 base short and J 7 bases short, with 8 bases between. CDR1 is LGHNA and CDR2 is YSLEER in the germline V gene.

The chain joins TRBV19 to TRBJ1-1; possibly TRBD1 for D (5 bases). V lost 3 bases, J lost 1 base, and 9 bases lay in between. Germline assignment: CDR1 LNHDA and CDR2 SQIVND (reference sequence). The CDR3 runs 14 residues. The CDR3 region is CASSMGGGNTEAFF. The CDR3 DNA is TGTGCCAGTAGTATGGGCGGGGGGAACACTGAAGCTTTCTTT.

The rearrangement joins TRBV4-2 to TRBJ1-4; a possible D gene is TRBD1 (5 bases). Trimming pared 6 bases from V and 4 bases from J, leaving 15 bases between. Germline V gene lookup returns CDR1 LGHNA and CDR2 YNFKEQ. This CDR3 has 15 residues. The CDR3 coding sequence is TGTGCCAGCAGTAAGGGTCGAGGGGTTAATGAAAAACTGTTTTTT. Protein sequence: CASSKGRGVNEKLFF.

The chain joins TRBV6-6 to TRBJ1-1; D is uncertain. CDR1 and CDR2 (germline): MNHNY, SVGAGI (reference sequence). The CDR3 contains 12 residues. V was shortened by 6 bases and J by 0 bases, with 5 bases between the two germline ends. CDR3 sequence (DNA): TGTGCCAGCAGACAGTTGAACACTGAAGCTTTCTTT. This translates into CASRQLNTEAFF.

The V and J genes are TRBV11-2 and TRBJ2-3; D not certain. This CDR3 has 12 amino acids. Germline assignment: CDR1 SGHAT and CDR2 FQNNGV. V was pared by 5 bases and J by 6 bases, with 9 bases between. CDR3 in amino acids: CASSPLGDTQYF. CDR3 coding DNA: TGTGCCAGCAGCCCTCTTGGGGATACGCAGTATTTT.

CDR3 in amino acids: CASRYQTSGYEQYF. CDR3 nucleotide sequence: TGTGCCAGCAGATATCAGACTAGCGGCTACGAGCAGTACTTC. The chain combines TRBV27 with TRBJ2-7; TRBD2 matches at 9 bases. In germline, CDR1 is MNHEY, CDR2 SMNVEV (reference sequence). Trimming at V came to 6 bases and at J to 3 bases, leaving 6 bases not matched to a gene. The CDR3 is 14 residues long.

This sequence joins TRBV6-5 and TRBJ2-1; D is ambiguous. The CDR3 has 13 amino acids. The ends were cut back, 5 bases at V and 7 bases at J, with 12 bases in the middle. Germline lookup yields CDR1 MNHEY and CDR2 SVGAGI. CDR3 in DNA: TGTGCCAGCAGTCAACTACTCACGAATGAGCAGTTCTTC. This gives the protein CASSQLLTNEQFF.

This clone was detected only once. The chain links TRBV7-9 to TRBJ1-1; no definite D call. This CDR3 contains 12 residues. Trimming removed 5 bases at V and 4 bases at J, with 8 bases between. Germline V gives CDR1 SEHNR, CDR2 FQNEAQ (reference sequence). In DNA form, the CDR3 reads TGTGCCAGCAGCCCCCCTCGCACTGAAGCTTTCTTT. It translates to CASSPPRTEAFF.

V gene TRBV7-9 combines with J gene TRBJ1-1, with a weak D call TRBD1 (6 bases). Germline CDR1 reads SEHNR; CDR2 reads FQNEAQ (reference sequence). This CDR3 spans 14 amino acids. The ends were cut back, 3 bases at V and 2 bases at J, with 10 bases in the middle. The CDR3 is CASSLTGLNTEAFF. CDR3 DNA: TGTGCCAGCAGCTTGACAGGCCTAAACACTGAAGCTTTCTTT.

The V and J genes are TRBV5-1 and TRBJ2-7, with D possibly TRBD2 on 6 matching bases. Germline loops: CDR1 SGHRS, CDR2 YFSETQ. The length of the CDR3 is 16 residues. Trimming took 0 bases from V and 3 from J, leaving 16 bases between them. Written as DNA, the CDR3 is TGCGCCAGCAGCTTGGAAGGGCGGGGTGAGATCTACGAGCAGTACTTC. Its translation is CASSLEGRGEIYEQYF.

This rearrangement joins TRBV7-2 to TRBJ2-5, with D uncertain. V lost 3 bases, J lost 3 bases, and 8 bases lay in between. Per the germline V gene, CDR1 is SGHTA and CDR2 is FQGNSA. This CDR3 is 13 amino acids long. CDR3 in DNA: TGTGCCAGCAGCTTTTCGCGAGAAGAGACCCAGTACTTC. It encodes CASSFSREETQYF.

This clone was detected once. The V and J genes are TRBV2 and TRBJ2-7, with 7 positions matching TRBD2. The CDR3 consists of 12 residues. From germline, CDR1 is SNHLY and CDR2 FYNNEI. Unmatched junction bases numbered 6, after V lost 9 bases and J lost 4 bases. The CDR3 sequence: CARKVRGYEQYF. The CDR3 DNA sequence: TGTGCCAGAAAGGTGCGGGGGTACGAGCAGTACTTC.

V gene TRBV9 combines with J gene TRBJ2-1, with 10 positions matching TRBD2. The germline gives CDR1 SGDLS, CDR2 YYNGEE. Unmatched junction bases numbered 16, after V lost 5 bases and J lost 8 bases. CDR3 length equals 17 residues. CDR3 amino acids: CASRPPEREGDRYEQFF. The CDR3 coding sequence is TGTGCCAGCAGGCCCCCCGAGCGGGAGGGGGATAGGTATGAGCAGTTCTTC. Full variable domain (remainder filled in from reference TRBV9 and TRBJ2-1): DSGVTQTPKHLITATGQRVTLRCSPRSGDLSVYWYQQSLDQGLQFLIQYYNGEERAKGNILERFSAQQFPDLHSELNLSSLELGDSALYFCASRPPEREGDRYEQFFGPGTRLTVL.

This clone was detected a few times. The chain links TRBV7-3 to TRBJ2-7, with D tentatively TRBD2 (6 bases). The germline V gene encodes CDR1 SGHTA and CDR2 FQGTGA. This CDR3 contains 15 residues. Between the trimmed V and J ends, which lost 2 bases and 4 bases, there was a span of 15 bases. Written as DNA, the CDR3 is TGTGCCAGCAGCTTAGTCCCTAGCGCAGTATACGAGCAGTACTTC. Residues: CASSLVPSAVYEQYF.

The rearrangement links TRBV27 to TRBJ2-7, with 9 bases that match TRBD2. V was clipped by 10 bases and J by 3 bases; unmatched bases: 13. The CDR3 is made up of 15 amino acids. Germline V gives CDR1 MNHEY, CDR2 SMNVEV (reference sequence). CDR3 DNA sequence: TGTGCCACCTCACCACTAGCGGGTCTAAACTACGAGCAGTACTTC. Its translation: CATSPLAGLNYEQYF.

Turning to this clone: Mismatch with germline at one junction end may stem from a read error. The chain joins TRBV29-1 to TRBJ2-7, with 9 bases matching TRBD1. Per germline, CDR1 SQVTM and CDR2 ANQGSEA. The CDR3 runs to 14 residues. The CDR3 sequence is CSVEGQGTSYEQYF. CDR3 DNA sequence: TGCAGCGTAGAAGGACAGGGGACATCCTACGAGCAGTACTTC.

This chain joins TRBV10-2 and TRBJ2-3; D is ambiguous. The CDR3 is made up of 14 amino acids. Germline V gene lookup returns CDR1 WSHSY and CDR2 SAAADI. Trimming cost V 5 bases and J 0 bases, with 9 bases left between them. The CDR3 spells CASSRDSSTDTQYF. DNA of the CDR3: TGCGCCAGCAGTAGGGATTCTAGCACAGATACGCAGTATTTT.

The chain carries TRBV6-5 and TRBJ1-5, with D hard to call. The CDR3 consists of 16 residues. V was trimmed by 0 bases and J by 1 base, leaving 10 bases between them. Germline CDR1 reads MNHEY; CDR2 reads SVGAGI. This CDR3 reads CASSYSRAESNQPQHF. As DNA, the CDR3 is TGTGCCAGCAGTTACTCGAGGGCAGAGAGCAATCAGCCCCAGCATTTT.

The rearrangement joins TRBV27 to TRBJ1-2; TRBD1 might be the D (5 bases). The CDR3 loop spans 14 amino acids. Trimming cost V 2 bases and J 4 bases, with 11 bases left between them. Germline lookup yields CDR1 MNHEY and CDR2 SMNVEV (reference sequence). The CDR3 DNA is TGTGCCAGCAGTTTACTGGGACCGTCCTATGGCTACACCTTC. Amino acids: CASSLLGPSYGYTF.

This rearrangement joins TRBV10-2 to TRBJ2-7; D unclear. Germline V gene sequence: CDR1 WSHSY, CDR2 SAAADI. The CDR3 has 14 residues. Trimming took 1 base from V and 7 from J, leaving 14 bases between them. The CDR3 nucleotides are TGCGCCAGCAGTGAGTACTCCTCAGGATTTGAGCAGTACTTC. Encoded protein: CASSEYSSGFEQYF.

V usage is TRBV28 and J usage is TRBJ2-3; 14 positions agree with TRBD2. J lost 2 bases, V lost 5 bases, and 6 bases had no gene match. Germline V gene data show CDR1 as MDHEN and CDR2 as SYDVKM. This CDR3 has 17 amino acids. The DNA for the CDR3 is TGTGCCAGCAGTATGGGACTAGCGGGGGATTTCACAGATACGCAGTATTTT. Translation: CASSMGLAGDFTDTQYF.

The chain's CDR3 is CSVFTGSGNTEAFF. The CDR3, as DNA: TGCAGCGTTTTCACAGGCTCGGGGAACACTGAAGCTTTCTTT. The rearrangement links TRBV29-1 to TRBJ1-1; possible D gene TRBD1, 5 bases. Germline V lookup: CDR1 SQVTM, CDR2 ANQGSEA. V lost 5 bases and J lost 1, with 14 bases in between. The CDR3 has 14 amino acids.

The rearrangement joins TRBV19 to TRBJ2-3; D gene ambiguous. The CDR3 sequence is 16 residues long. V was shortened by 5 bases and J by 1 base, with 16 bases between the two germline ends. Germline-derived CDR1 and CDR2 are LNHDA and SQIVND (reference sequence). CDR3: CASSPAKNFGTDTQYF. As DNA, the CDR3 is TGTGCCAGTAGTCCGGCCAAGAACTTTGGCACAGATACGCAGTATTTT.

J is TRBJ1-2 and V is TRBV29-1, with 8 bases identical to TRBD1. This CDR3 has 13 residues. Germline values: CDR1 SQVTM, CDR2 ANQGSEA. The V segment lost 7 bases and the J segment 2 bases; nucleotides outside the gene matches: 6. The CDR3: CSGRDRTNYGYTF. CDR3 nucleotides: TGCAGCGGCAGGGACAGGACGAACTATGGCTACACCTTC.